Given below is one T cell receptor beta chain in context. Its antigen is not known. This sample was taken from a study of shared clonotypes between healthy human individuals. Method: immunoSEQ multiplex PCR; TCRdb's copy keeps in-frame clones and lacks some. Among some 2.3 million clones listed, 80% to 95% were seen once. Germline values: CDR1 MNHEY, CDR2 SMNVEV (reference sequence). Trimming cost V 6 bases and J 5 bases, with 13 bases left between them. The CDR3 consists of 13 residues. Notes on the study in general: Among several donors, about 4.6% of naive CD4 clonotypes were found in common. Non-shared clonotypes displayed generation probabilities falling below those of clonotypes present in all four donors. Estimated clonotype richness was generally higher in naive than memory subsets.

This sequence originates from a man between 18 and 29 years old in good health. Some clones in this sample may be carry-over from other donors' samples. Input material: naive CD4+ T cells from PBMCs. Subset reported: CD45RA+ positively selected. The chain carries TRBV27 and TRBJ1-1; tentatively, D is TRBD1 (5 bases). CDR3 nucleotide sequence: TGTGCCAGCAGACTAAGTGGGGGAACTGAAGCTTTCTTT. Its translation is CASRLSGGTEAFF.